This is a list of T cell receptor beta chains from one sample in a study of preoperative IRX-2 immunotherapy in early breast cancer. Assay: immunoSEQ multiplex PCR; the TCRdb copy retains only in-frame clones and omits some. This table has around 95,000 clones, roughly 89% appearing once. The sample here was tumor tissue, taken after IRX-2 immunotherapy. All receptors come from a human donor with breast cancer. Each CDR3 is given with its conserved first and last residue. The D gene is left open where the match is weak.

J: TRBJ1-2
V: TRBV7-8
D: NA
CDR3: CASSLEAPYGYTF
DNA: TGTGCCAGCAGCTTAGAGGCTCCATATGGCTACACCTTC

J: TRBJ2-3
V: TRBV28
D: NA
CDR3: CASSAIDPDTQYF
DNA: TGTGCCAGCAGTGCGATCGACCCCGATACGCAGTATTTT

J: TRBJ2-2
V: TRBV7-4
D: NA
CDR3: CASSSTGWNTGELFF
DNA: TGTGCCAGCAGCTCTACAGGGTGGAACACCGGGGAGCTGTTTTTT

J: TRBJ2-1
V: TRBV6-8
D: NA
CDR3: CASSYPTLGLAIYEQFF
DNA: TGTGCCAGCAGTTACCCCACTCTCGGCCTAGCAATCTATGAGCAGTTCTTC

J: TRBJ2-7
V: TRBV10-2
D: NA
CDR3: CASSMGVTTSYEQYF
DNA: TGCGCCAGCAGTATGGGAGTCACAACCTCCTACGAGCAGTACTTC

J: TRBJ2-5
V: TRBV5-1
D: NA
CDR3: CASRDAGQLQETQYF
DNA: TGCGCCAGCAGGGATGCCGGACAGTTACAAGAGACCCAGTACTTC

J: TRBJ1-3
V: TRBV5-1
D: NA
CDR3: CASSSGGASGNTIYF
DNA: TGCGCCAGCAGCTCCGGAGGGGCCTCTGGAAACACCATATATTTT

J: TRBJ2-1
V: TRBV14
D: TRBD2
CDR3: CASSQWLGSGGVSYNEQFF
DNA: TGTGCCAGCAGCCAATGGTTGGGTAGCGGGGGGGTATCCTACAATGAGCAGTTCTTC

J: TRBJ2-2
V: TRBV10-2
D: NA
CDR3: CASSGTHPGELFF
DNA: TGCGCCAGCAGCGGGACCCACCCCGGGGAGCTGTTTTTT

J: TRBJ2-1
V: TRBV7-1
D: NA
CDR3: CASSLALAYPGEQFF
DNA: TGTGCCAGCAGCTTAGCGCTGGCCTATCCTGGTGAGCAGTTCTTC

J: TRBJ1-5
V: TRBV6-8
D: NA
CDR3: CASSYSSELAGIRGNQPQHF
DNA: TGTGCCAGCAGTTACTCGAGTGAGCTGGCGGGAATCCGAGGCAATCAGCCCCAGCATTTT

J: TRBJ2-7
V: TRBV19
D: NA
CDR3: CASSDPTGLRPYEQYF
DNA: TGTGCCAGTAGTGACCCAACAGGTTTGCGGCCCTACGAGCAGTACTTC

J: TRBJ1-2
V: TRBV19
D: NA
CDR3: CASSIAGDGYTF
DNA: TGTGCCAGTAGTATAGCAGGGGATGGCTACACCTTC

J: TRBJ1-4
V: TRBV28
D: TRBD1
CDR3: CASVLGPGGIEKLFF
DNA: TGTGCCAGCGTTCTGGGGCCAGGGGGAATCGAAAAACTGTTTTTT

J: TRBJ1-2
V: TRBV22-1
D: NA
CDR3: CATSDLQGREGYTF
DNA: TGTGCCACCAGTGACCTACAGGGGAGGGAAGGCTACACCTTC

J: TRBJ1-4
V: TRBV7-6
D: NA
CDR3: CASRVTGYSNEKLFF
DNA: TGTGCCAGCAGGGTTACAGGGTACTCTAATGAAAAACTGTTTTTT

J: TRBJ2-7
V: TRBV18
D: TRBD1
CDR3: CASSPGTGPYEQYF
DNA: TGTGCCAGCTCACCTGGGACAGGACCATACGAGCAGTACTTC

J: TRBJ1-4
V: TRBV30
D: TRBD1
CDR3: CAYSGTGPPNEKLFF
DNA: TGTGCCTATTCCGGGACAGGGCCTCCCAATGAAAAACTGTTTTTT

J: TRBJ2-5
V: TRBV6-7
D: NA
CDR3: CASSYVETQYF
DNA: TGTGCCAGCAGTTACGTGGAGACCCAGTACTTC

J: TRBJ1-3
V: TRBV15
D: NA
CDR3: CATSRYDSGNTIYF
DNA: TGTGCCACCAGCAGATATGACTCTGGAAACACCATATATTTT

J: TRBJ2-1
V: TRBV10-1
D: TRBD2
CDR3: CASSSLAGGPEFF
DNA: TGCGCCAGCAGCTCCTTAGCGGGAGGGCCGGAGTTCTTC

J: TRBJ1-1
V: TRBV25-1
D: NA
CDR3: CASSDRGTEAFF
DNA: TGTGCCAGCAGTGACAGGGGCACTGAAGCTTTCTTT

J: TRBJ2-2
V: TRBV5-1
D: TRBD1
CDR3: CASNDATGSGGELFF
DNA: TGCGCCAGCAACGACGCGACAGGGTCAGGCGGGGAGCTGTTTTTT